This T cell receptor (beta chain) was captured by sequencing in a study of T cell responses to AZD1222 COVID-19 vaccine. Background on the study: Second-dose recipients at about 4 or about 12 weeks were treated as one pooled group. Study findings and constraints: Seropositive AZD1222 recipients at baseline numbered only 5 to 7. Spike-specific TCR breadth and depth were elevated following two AZD1222 doses.

Points on this clone: Antigen unknown.

CDR3 size: 14 residues. Germline CDR1 LGHDT, CDR2 YNNKEL (reference sequence). Trimming removed 5 bases from V and 4 bases from J, with 12 bases in between. The table came from immunoSEQ multiplex PCR; TCRdb's copy has only in-frame clones and leaves some out. The sample has about 140,000 clones; about 92% are singletons. The TCR originated in an adult in good health. This material consisted of peripheral blood, taken on day 0 of AZD1222 vaccination. This chain links TRBV3-1 (or the pseudogene TRBV3-2) with TRBJ1-5, with D maybe TRBD1 (5 bases). The CDR3 loop is CASSFGGVNQPQHF. CDR3 sequence (DNA): TGTGCCAGCAGCTTTGGAGGGGTTAATCAGCCCCAGCATTTT.